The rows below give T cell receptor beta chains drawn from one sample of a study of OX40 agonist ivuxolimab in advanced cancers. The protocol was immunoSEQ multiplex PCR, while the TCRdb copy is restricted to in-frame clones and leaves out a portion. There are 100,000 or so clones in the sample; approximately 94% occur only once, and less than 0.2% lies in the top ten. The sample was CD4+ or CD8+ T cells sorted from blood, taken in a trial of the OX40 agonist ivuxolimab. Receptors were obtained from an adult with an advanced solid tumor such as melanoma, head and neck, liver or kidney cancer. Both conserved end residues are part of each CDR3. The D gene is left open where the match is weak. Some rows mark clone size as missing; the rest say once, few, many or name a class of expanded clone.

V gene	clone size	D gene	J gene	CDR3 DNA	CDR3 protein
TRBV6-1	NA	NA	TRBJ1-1	TGTGCCAGCAGTGAAGCGGGGGTAATGACCACTGAAGCTTTCTTT	CASSEAGVMTTEAFF
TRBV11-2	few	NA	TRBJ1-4	TGTGCCAGCGGGCTTGTTGGAGAAAAACTGTTTTTT	CASGLVGEKLFF
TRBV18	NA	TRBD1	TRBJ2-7	TGTGCCACCTCGCCCGGGACAGGGGGGGAGGAGCAGTACTTC	CATSPGTGGEEQYF
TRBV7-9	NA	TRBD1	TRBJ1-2	TGTGCCAGCAGTCGTCCGGGACAGGGCCCGGAATCTTATGGCTACACCTTC	CASSRPGQGPESYGYTF
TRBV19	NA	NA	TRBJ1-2	TGTGCCAGTAACGACCGAGCTAACTATGGCTACACCTTC	CASNDRANYGYTF
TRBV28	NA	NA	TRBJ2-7	TGTGCCAGCACCAGGGGCTACGAGCAGTACTTC	CASTRGYEQYF
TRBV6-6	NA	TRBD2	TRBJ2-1	TGTGCCAGCAGTTACGCTAGCGGGCCTTCCTACAATGAGCAGTTCTTC	CASSYASGPSYNEQFF
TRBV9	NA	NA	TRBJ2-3	TGTGCCAGCAGCGTGAGAGGGGCTAGAGCAGATACGCAGTATTTT	CASSVRGARADTQYF
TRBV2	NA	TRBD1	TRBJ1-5	TGTGCCAGCAGCGAGGAACAGGGGTCCAATCAGCCCCAGCATTTT	CASSEEQGSNQPQHF
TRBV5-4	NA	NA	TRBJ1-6	TGTGCCAGCACAAGTGACAGCAGATATAATTCACCCCTCCACTTT	CASTSDSRYNSPLHF
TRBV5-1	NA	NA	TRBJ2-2	TGCGCCAGCAGCGGGGGTGGCACCGGGGAGCTGTTTTTT	CASSGGGTGELFF
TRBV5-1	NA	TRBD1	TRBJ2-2	TGCGCCAGCAGCCTCGACAGGGGGCGCCTAGGCGGGGAGCTGTTTTTT	CASSLDRGRLGGELFF
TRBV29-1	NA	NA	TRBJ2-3	TGCAGCGTTGGAACACGGAACACAGATACGCAGTATTTT	CSVGTRNTDTQYF
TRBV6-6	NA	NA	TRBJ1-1	TGTGCCAGCAGTTACTCGTCGGTGAACACTGAAGCTTTCTTT	CASSYSSVNTEAFF
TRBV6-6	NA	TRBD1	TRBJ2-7	TGTGCCAGCAGTTACAGGCGGGACAGGGCCTCCTACGAGCAGTACTTC	CASSYRRDRASYEQYF
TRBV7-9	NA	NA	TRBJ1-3	TGTGCCAGCAGCCCCGGGGGAAACACCATATATTTT	CASSPGGNTIYF
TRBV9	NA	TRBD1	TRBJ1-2	TGTGCCAGCAGCCTTGACAGGGGGTCTGGCTACACCTTC	CASSLDRGSGYTF
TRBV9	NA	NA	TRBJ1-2	TGTGCCAGCAGCCCCGGGACGGTGGGCTCCTATGGCTACACCTTC	CASSPGTVGSYGYTF
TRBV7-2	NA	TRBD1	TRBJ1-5	TGTGCCAGCAGCTTTAGGACAGGGTCTCAGCCCCAGCATTTT	CASSFRTGSQPQHF
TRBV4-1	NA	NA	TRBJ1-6	TGCGCCAGCAGCCAACCCCCTTTCACCCTCCACTTT	CASSQPPFTLHF
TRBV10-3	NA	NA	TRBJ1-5	TGTGCCATCAGTCCACAGGGAGATCAGCCCCAGCATTTT	CAISPQGDQPQHF
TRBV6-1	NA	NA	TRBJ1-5	TGTGCCAGCAGGGTGGGGTACGGCAATCAGCCCCAGCATTTT	CASRVGYGNQPQHF
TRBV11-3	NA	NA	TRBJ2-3	TGTGCCAGCAGCTCCCCCTTAGATACGCAGTATTTT	CASSSPLDTQYF
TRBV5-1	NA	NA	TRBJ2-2	TGCGCCAGCAGTCGTCCCTACATCGGGGAGCTGTTTTTT	CASSRPYIGELFF
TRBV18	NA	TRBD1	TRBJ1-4	TGTGCCAGCTCGCCTTCCAGGGGGTTTAATGAAAAACTGTTTTTT	CASSPSRGFNEKLFF
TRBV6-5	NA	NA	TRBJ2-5	TGTGCCAGCAGTTACGGCGGGGCGGGGGAGACCCAGTACTTC	CASSYGGAGETQYF
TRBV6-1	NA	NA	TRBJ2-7	TGTGCCAGCAGAAGAGCGGGACAGCCCTACGAGCAGTACTTC	CASRRAGQPYEQYF
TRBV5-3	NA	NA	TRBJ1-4	TGTGCCAGAAGCTTGTTTCCGCGGCGGGAAAAACTGTTTTTT	CARSLFPRREKLFF
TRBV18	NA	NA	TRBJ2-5	TGTGCCAGCTCACCAGGGGTCCAAGAGACCCAGTACTTC	CASSPGVQETQYF
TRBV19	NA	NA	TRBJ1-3	TGTGCCAGTAGTATTCGGCGAGAGACTGGAAACACCATATATTTT	CASSIRRETGNTIYF
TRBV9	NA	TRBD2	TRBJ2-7	TGTGCCAGCAGCGTACTTGGACTAGCCCACGAGCAGTACTTC	CASSVLGLAHEQYF
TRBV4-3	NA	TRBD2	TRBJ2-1	TGCGCCAGCAGCCCTACTCAGGTATTGGGGGGGAATGAGCAGTTCTTC	CASSPTQVLGGNEQFF
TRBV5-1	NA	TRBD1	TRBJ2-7	TGCGCCAGCAGCTTAGGGACAGTAACCTACGAGCAGTACTTC	CASSLGTVTYEQYF
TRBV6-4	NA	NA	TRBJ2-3	TGTGCCAGCAGTGACTCGAGTTCCTGCCAAAGCACAGATACGCAGTATTTT	CASSDSSSCQSTDTQYF
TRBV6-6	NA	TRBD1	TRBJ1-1	TGTGCCAGCAGCCGACAGGGGTTGGACACTGAAGCTTTCTTT	CASSRQGLDTEAFF
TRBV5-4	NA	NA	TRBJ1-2	TGTGCCAGCAGCCGGTCAGGGAATACTAACTATGGCTACACCTTC	CASSRSGNTNYGYTF
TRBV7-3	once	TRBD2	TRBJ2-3	TGTGCCAGCAGCTTAACCCAAGGGACTAGCGGTAGCACAGATACGCAGTATTTT	CASSLTQGTSGSTDTQYF
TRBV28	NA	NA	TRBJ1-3	TGTGCCAGCAGGCCGGACGCGAACACCATATATTTT	CASRPDANTIYF
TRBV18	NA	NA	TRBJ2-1	TGTGCCAGCTCACCAAGGGAACAGGCGTACAATGAGCAGTTCTTC	CASSPREQAYNEQFF
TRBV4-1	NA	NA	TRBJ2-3	TGCGCCAGCAGCCAAGACTCCTATCTTACGCAGTATTTT	CASSQDSYLTQYF
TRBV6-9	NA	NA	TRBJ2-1	TGTGCCAAACCCCGATTTTCCCCCTACAATGAGCAGTTCTTC	CAKPRFSPYNEQFF
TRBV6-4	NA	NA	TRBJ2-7	TGTGCCAGATCCCTCCCCCGCAGGCTAGCCTACGAGCAGTACTTC	CARSLPRRLAYEQYF
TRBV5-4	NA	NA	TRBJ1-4	TGTGCCAGCAGCTTGGGCAGCAATGAAAAACTGTTTTTT	CASSLGSNEKLFF
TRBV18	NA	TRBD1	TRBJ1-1	TGTGCCAGCTCACCCGACAGGGCAGCTGAAGCTTTCTTT	CASSPDRAAEAFF
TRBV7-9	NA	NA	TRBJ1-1	TGTGCCAGCAGTCCAGGGAGGGCGGGGGACACTGAAGCTTTCTTT	CASSPGRAGDTEAFF
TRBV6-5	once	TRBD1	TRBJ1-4	TGTGCCAGCAGTGCCTTTGGGACAGAGAATGAAAAACTGTTTTTT	CASSAFGTENEKLFF
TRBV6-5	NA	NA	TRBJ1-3	TGTGCCAGCAGTTACTCTGGGCTTACCTCTGGAAACACCATATATTTT	CASSYSGLTSGNTIYF
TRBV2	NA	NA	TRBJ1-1	TGTGCCAGCAGTGGGGCAGGGAGGGGCACTGAAGCTTTCTTT	CASSGAGRGTEAFF
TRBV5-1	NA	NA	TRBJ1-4	TGCGCCAGCAGCCTCGGGACCAAAATGGGGGAAAAACTGTTTTTT	CASSLGTKMGEKLFF
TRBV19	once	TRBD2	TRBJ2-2	TGTGCCAGTTCCCCCGGGACTAGCGGCAACACCGGGGAGCTGTTTTTT	CASSPGTSGNTGELFF